The clone carrying this TCR beta chain was counted many times. The record originates from a study of T cell repertoires in cytomegalovirus infection. TCRdb re-called the reads with MiXCR, one entry per CDR3 protein. This table holds over 150,000 distinct CDR3 sequences, under 25% found once. The J segment lost 2 bases and the V segment lost 5 bases, leaving 14 bases of the junction unmatched. Germline V gene data show CDR1 as SGHTA and CDR2 as FQGNSA. This CDR3 comprises 17 residues. Source material: PBMCs. This rearrangement joins TRBV7-2 to TRBJ2-5, with 7 bases aligning to TRBD2. The clonotype originates from a human donor in good health (CMV status not recorded). Some clones in this sample may be carry-over from other donors' samples. CDR3 nucleotides: TGTGCCAGCAGCCCTCGTACTCGAGGACTAGAACAAGAGACCCAGTACTTC. Residues: CASSPRTRGLEQETQYF.